This T cell receptor beta chain was sequenced during a study of blood T cell repertoires in COVID-19. The CDR3 covers 14 residues. Germline V gives CDR1 SNHLY, CDR2 FYNNEI. The V gene lost 4 bases and the J gene lost 1 base, with 10 bases spanning the gap. Original handling: Reference gene primer amplification yielded estimated nucleated cell counts. Produced via immunoSEQ multiplex PCR; TCRdb's table is partial and in-frame only. The V and J calls and clone size were taken over from that table, and D and trimming were inferred from the DNA. Of roughly 120,000 clones in the sample, more than 75% were seen once.

V and J are TRBV2 and TRBJ2-5; perhaps TRBD2 as D (6 bases). This receptor was taken from a man aged 55 to 70 with COVID-19, enrolled during active disease. Sequenced sample: peripheral blood. CDR3 sequence: CASSVGGFQETQYF. CDR3 DNA: TGTGCCAGCAGTGTAGGAGGGTTCCAAGAGACCCAGTACTTC.